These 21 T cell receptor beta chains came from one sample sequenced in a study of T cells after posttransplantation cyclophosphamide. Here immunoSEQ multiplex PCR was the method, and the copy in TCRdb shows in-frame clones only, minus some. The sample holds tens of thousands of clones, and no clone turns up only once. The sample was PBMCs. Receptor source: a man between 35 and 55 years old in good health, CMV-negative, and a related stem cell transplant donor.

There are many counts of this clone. The CDR3 reads CASSYFNTGELFF. CDR3 sequence (DNA): TGTGCCAGCAGTTACTTTAATACCGGGGAGCTGTTTTTT. V gene TRBV6-5 combines with J gene TRBJ2-2; no clear D gene. CDR3 length: 13 residues. Germline V gene sequence: CDR1 MNHEY, CDR2 SVGAGI. The V and J ends lost 1 base and 5 bases respectively, with 5 bases between them.

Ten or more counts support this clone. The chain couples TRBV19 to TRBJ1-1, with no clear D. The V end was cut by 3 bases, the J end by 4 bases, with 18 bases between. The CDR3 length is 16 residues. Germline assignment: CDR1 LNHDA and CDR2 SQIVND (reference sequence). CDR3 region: CASSIPRKEGGTEAFF. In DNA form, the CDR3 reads TGTGCCAGTAGTATTCCCCGAAAGGAGGGCGGCACTGAAGCTTTCTTT.

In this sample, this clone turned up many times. CDR3 amino acids: CASNSGQVPNYGYTF. CDR3 sequence (DNA): TGTGCCAGTAATTCCGGACAGGTCCCTAACTATGGCTACACCTTC. The chain carries TRBV19 and TRBJ1-2; 7 bases match TRBD1. V trimming: 7 bases; J trimming: 0 bases; junction bases outside the gene matches: 8. CDR3 length: 15 amino acids. Germline V lookup: CDR1 LNHDA, CDR2 SQIVND (reference sequence).

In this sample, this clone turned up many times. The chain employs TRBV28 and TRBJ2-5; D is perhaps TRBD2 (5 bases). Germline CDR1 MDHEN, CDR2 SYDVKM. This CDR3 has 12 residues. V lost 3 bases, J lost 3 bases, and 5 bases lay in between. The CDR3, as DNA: TGTGCCAGCAGTTTCGGGGAAGAGACCCAGTACTTC. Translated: CASSFGEETQYF.

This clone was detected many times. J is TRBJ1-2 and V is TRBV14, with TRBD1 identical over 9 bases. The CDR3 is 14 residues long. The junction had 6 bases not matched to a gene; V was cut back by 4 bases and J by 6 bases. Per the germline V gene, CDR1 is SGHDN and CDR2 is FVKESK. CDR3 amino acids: CASSLQGAGDGYTF. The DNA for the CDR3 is TGTGCCAGCAGCCTACAGGGGGCGGGTGATGGCTACACCTTC.

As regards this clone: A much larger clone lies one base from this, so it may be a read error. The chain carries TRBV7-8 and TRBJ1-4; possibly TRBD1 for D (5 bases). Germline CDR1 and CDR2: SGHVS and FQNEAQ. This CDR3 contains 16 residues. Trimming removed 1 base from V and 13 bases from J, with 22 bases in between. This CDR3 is CASSLVPYPGERRLFF. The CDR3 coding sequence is TGTGCCAGCAGCTTAGTTCCGTATCCGGGGGAACGAAGACTGTTTTTT.

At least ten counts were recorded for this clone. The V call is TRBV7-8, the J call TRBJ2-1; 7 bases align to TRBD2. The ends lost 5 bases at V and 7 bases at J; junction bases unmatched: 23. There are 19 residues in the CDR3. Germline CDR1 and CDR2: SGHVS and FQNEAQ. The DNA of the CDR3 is TGTGCCAGCAGCGGAGGCCCCTCTAGCGGAAGGAGAAAAGAGAATGAGCAGTTCTTC. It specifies CASSGGPSSGRRKENEQFF.

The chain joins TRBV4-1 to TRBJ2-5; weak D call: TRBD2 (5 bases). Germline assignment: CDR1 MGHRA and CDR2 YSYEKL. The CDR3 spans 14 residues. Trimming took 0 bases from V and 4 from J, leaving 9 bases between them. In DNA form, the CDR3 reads TGCGCCAGCAGCCAAGACGTGGGAGTAGAGACCCAGTACTTC. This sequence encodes CASSQDVGVETQYF.

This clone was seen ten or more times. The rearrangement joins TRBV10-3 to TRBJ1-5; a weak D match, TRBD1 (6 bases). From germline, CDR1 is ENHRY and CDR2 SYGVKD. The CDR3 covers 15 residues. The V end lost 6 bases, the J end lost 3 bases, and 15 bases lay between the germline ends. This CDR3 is CAIRAGTTNNQPQHF. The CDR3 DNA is TGTGCCATCAGAGCCGGGACAACGAACAATCAGCCCCAGCATTTT.

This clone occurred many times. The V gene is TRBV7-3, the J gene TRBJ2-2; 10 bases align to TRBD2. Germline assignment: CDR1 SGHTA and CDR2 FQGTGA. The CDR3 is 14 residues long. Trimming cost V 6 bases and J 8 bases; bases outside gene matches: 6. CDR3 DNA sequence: TGTGCCAGCAGTCGGACTAGCGGAGGAGGGGAGCTGTTTTTT. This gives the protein CASSRTSGGGELFF.

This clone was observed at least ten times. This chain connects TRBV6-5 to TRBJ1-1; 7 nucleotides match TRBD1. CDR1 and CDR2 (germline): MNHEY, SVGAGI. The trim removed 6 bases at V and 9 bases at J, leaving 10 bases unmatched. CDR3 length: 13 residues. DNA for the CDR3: TGTGCCAGCAGCCACCGGGACAGTTATCAAGCTTTCTTT. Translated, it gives CASSHRDSYQAFF.

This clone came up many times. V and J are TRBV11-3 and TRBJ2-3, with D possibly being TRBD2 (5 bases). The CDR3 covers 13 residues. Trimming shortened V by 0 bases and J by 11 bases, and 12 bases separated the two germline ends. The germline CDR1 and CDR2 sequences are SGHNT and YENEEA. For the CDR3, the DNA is TGTGCCAGCAGCTTAGATCTGGGAGACTTGCAGTATTTT. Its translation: CASSLDLGDLQYF.

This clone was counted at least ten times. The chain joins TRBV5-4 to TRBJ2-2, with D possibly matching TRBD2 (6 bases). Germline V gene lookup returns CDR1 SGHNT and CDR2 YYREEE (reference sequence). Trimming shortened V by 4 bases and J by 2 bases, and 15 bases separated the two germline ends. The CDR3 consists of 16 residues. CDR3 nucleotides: TGTGCCAGCAGCCCAACCCGGGACTCAAACACCGGGGAGCTGTTTTTT. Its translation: CASSPTRDSNTGELFF.

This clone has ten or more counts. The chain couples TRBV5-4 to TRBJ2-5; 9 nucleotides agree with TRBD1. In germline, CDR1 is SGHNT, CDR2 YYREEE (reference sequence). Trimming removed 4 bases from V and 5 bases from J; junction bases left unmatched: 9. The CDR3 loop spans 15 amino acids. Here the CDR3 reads CASSSRRDRDETQYF. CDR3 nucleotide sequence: TGTGCCAGCAGCAGCCGTAGGGACAGGGATGAGACCCAGTACTTC.

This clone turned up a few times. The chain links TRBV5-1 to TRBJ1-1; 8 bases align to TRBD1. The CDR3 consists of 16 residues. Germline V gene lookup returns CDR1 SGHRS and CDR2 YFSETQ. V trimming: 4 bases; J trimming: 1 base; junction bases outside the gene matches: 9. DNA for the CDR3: TGCGCCAGCAGCCCACGGACAGGGCAGAAGAACACTGAAGCTTTCTTT. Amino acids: CASSPRTGQKNTEAFF. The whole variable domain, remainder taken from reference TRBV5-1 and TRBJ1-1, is KAGVTQTPRYLIKTRGQQVTLSCSPISGHRSVSWYQQTPGQGLQFLFEYFSETQRNKGNFPGRFSGRQFSNSRSEMNVSTLELGDSALYLCASSPRTGQKNTEAFFGQGTRLTVV.

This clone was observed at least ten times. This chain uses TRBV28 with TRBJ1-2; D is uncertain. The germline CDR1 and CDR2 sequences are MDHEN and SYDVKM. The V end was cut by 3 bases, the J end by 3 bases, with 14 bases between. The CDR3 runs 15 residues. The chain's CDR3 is CASSFGDALDYGYTF. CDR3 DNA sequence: TGTGCCAGCAGTTTTGGCGACGCTCTAGACTATGGCTACACCTTC.

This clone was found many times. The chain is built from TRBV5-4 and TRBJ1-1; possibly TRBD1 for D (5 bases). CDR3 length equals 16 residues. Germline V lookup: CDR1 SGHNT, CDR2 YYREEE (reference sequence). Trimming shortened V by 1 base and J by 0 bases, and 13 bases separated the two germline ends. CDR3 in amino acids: CASSLQRGRMNTEAFF. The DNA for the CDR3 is TGTGCCAGCAGCTTGCAAAGGGGCCGCATGAACACTGAAGCTTTCTTT.

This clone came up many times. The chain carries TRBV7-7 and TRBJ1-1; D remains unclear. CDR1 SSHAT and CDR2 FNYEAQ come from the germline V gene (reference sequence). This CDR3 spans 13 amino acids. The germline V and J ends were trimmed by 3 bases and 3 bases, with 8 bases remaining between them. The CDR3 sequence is CASSFALDTEAFF. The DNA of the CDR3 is TGTGCCAGCAGCTTTGCACTGGACACTGAAGCTTTCTTT.

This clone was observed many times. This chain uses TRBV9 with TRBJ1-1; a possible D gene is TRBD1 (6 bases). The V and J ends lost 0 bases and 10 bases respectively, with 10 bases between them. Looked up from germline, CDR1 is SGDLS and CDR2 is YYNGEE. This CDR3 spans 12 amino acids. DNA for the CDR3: TGTGCCAGCAGCGTAGTCGGGGGGCGAGCTTTCTTT. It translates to CASSVVGGRAFF. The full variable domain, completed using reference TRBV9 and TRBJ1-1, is DSGVTQTPKHLITATGQRVTLRCSPRSGDLSVYWYQQSLDQGLQFLIQYYNGEERAKGNILERFSAQQFPDLHSELNLSSLELGDSALYFCASSVVGGRAFFGQGTRLTVV.

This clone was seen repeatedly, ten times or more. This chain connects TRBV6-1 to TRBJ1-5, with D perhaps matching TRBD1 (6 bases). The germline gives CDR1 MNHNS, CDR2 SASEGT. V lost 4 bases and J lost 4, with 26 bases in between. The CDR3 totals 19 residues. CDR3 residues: CASSGTLTGLSPFNQPQHF. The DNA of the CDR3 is TGTGCCAGCAGTGGCACCCTTACAGGGCTTAGCCCCTTTAATCAGCCCCAGCATTTT.

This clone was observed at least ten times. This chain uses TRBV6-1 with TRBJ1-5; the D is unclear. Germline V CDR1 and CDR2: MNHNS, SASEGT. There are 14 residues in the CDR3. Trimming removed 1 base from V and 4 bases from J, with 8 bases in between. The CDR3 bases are TGTGCCAGCAGTGAAGGGGCGGGGAATCAGCCCCAGCATTTT. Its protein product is CASSEGAGNQPQHF.